Listed below are T cell receptor beta chains from one sample, sequenced in a study of Graves' ophthalmopathy and Graves' hyperthyroidism. Using its own MiXCR run on the multiplex PCR reads, TCRdb lists one record per CDR3 protein. The repertoire has 450,000 to 600,000 distinct CDR3 sequences, 39% of them found once; the top ten carry 3.5% to 5%. Sequencing used peripheral blood or thyroid tissue (not recorded which). The origin of the receptors is an adult man with Graves' hyperthyroidism. Each CDR3 is given with its conserved first and last residue. The order of the fields is V gene, J gene, clone size, CDR3 length, D gene, CDR3 DNA, CDR3 protein. The D gene is left open where the match is weak. Size is stated for part of the rows, as once, few or many counts, or as a class when the clone is expanded.

v_gene: TRBV5-1
j_gene: TRBJ1-2
abundance: many
len: 14
d_gene: TRBD1
CDR3nt: TGCGCCAGCAGCTCGACAGGGCCAACCTATGGCTACACCTTC
CDR3aa: CASSSTGPTYGYTF

v_gene: TRBV15
j_gene: TRBJ1-1
abundance: many
len: 14
d_gene: .
CDR3nt: TGTGCCACCAGCAGAGATGCAAAGGGCTTGGGGGCTTTCTTT
CDR3aa: CATSRDAKGLGAFF

v_gene: TRBV29-1
j_gene: TRBJ2-2
abundance: .
len: 14
d_gene: TRBD1
CDR3nt: TGCAGCGTCGAAACAGGGGCTGGAACCGGGGAGCTGTTTTTT
CDR3aa: CSVETGAGTGELFF

v_gene: TRBV7-9
j_gene: TRBJ1-1
abundance: .
len: 16
d_gene: TRBD1
CDR3nt: TGTGCCAGCAGCTTAGCGGGACAGGGTATGAGGACTGAAGCTTTCTTT
CDR3aa: CASSLAGQGMRTEAFF

v_gene: TRBV29-1
j_gene: TRBJ2-1
abundance: .
len: 12
d_gene: TRBD1
CDR3nt: TGCAGCGTTTTGAACAGGGGGCAGGAGCAGTTCTTC
CDR3aa: CSVLNRGQEQFF

v_gene: TRBV12-3/TRBV12-4
j_gene: TRBJ2-7
abundance: many
len: 13
d_gene: TRBD1
CDR3nt: TGTGCCAGCAGTTTTGGGACAGCCTACGAGCAGTACTTC
CDR3aa: CASSFGTAYEQYF

v_gene: TRBV6-5
j_gene: TRBJ2-7
abundance: many
len: 13
d_gene: TRBD1
CDR3nt: TGTGCCGCGGGGAGAGGACAGGGCTACGAGCAGTACTTC
CDR3aa: CAAGRGQGYEQYF

v_gene: TRBV12-3/TRBV12-4
j_gene: TRBJ1-6
abundance: many
len: 14
d_gene: TRBD1
CDR3nt: TGTGCCAGCAGTTTCGGGACAGGGCTTACACCCCTCCACTTT
CDR3aa: CASSFGTGLTPLHF

v_gene: TRBV12-3/TRBV12-4
j_gene: TRBJ1-6
abundance: many
len: 14
d_gene: .
CDR3nt: TGTGCATCCCGAGACGGAACCTATAATTCACCCCTCCACTTT
CDR3aa: CASRDGTYNSPLHF

v_gene: TRBV20-1
j_gene: TRBJ2-2
abundance: few
len: 13
d_gene: .
CDR3nt: TGCAGTGCTACGGGACTGAACACCGGGGAGCCGTTTTTT
CDR3aa: CSATGLNTGEPFF

v_gene: TRBV7-3
j_gene: TRBJ2-5
abundance: .
len: 15
d_gene: TRBD1
CDR3nt: TGCGCCAGCAGCTTGCCGGACAGGGGCGCAGATACGCAGTACTTC
CDR3aa: CASSLPDRGADTQYF

v_gene: TRBV5-1
j_gene: TRBJ2-5
abundance: many
len: 15
d_gene: TRBD2
CDR3nt: TGCGCCAGCAGCTCGCCACTAGCGGGAGCCGAGACCCAGTACTTC
CDR3aa: CASSSPLAGAETQYF

v_gene: TRBV10-3
j_gene: TRBJ2-3
abundance: .
len: 15
d_gene: TRBD1
CDR3nt: TGTGCCGTCAGTGAAAGGACAGGAAGCACAGATACGCAGTATTTT
CDR3aa: CAVSERTGSTDTQYF

v_gene: TRBV7-8
j_gene: TRBJ2-2
abundance: few
len: 17
d_gene: TRBD2
CDR3nt: TGTGCCAGCAGCTTAGTTAGGTCTAGCGGGAGAACCGGGGAGCTGTTTTTT
CDR3aa: CASSLVRSSGRTGELFF

v_gene: TRBV19
j_gene: TRBJ2-7
abundance: few
len: 15
d_gene: .
CDR3nt: TGTGCCAGTAGTATAGTTGGGGGGAGCTCCTACGAGCAGTACTTC
CDR3aa: CASSIVGGSSYEQYF

v_gene: TRBV5-1
j_gene: TRBJ2-6
abundance: many
len: 16
d_gene: .
CDR3nt: TGCGCCAGCAGCTTGGGATCACAGAAGGTGGCCAACGTCCTGACTTTC
CDR3aa: CASSLGSQKVANVLTF

v_gene: TRBV7-6
j_gene: TRBJ2-2
abundance: once
len: 14
d_gene: .
CDR3nt: TGTGCCAGCAGCTTAGAGGTGTACACCGGGGAGCTGTTTTTT
CDR3aa: CASSLEVYTGELFF

v_gene: TRBV2
j_gene: TRBJ1-1
abundance: many
len: 12
d_gene: .
CDR3nt: TGTGCCAGCATTCGAGGGAACACTGAAGCTTTCTTT
CDR3aa: CASIRGNTEAFF

v_gene: TRBV5-1
j_gene: TRBJ1-1
abundance: many
len: 13
d_gene: .
CDR3nt: TGCGCCAGCAGCTTTGGACGGGGCACTGAAGCTTTCTTT
CDR3aa: CASSFGRGTEAFF

v_gene: TRBV11-2
j_gene: TRBJ2-1
abundance: .
len: 16
d_gene: TRBD2
CDR3nt: TGTGCCAGCAGTTTTAATAGCGGGAGTTTCTACAATGAGCAGTTCTTC
CDR3aa: CASSFNSGSFYNEQFF

v_gene: TRBV29-1
j_gene: TRBJ1-1
abundance: .
len: 10
d_gene: TRBD1
CDR3nt: TGCAGCACCCGGACAGGGGTGGCTTTCTTT
CDR3aa: CSTRTGVAFF

v_gene: TRBV15
j_gene: TRBJ1-3
abundance: many
len: 15
d_gene: .
CDR3nt: TGTGCCACCAGCAGCCCTGGAAGGGGAGGAAACACCATATATTTT
CDR3aa: CATSSPGRGGNTIYF

v_gene: TRBV25-1
j_gene: TRBJ2-3
abundance: .
len: 20
d_gene: TRBD2
CDR3nt: TGCGCCAGCAGCCCGGAAGGGGGCCGACTAGCGGGAGGACTCACAGATACGCAGTATTTT
CDR3aa: CASSPEGGRLAGGLTDTQYF

v_gene: TRBV2
j_gene: TRBJ1-5
abundance: many
len: 15
d_gene: .
CDR3nt: TGTGCCAGCAGTCCCCCGACCTCGGGGCATCAGCCCCAGCATTTT
CDR3aa: CASSPPTSGHQPQHF

v_gene: TRBV29-1
j_gene: TRBJ1-4
abundance: once
len: 15
d_gene: .
CDR3nt: TGCAGCTGCGAATTGGCAGACGCAACTAATGAAAAACTGTTTTTT
CDR3aa: CSCELADATNEKLFF

v_gene: TRBV11-3
j_gene: TRBJ2-5
abundance: many
len: 15
d_gene: TRBD1
CDR3nt: TGTGCCAGCAGCTTATTGACAGGGGGGCAAGAGACCCAGTACTTC
CDR3aa: CASSLLTGGQETQYF

v_gene: TRBV20-1
j_gene: TRBJ2-5
abundance: .
len: 14
d_gene: TRBD2
CDR3nt: TGCAGTGCCCGGAGTGGGGGGGTCTTTGAGACCCAGTACTTC
CDR3aa: CSARSGGVFETQYF

v_gene: TRBV7-2
j_gene: TRBJ2-7
abundance: .
len: 16
d_gene: TRBD2
CDR3nt: TGTGCCAGCAGCTTAGAGGGACTAGCGGGAGACTACGAGCAGTACTTC
CDR3aa: CASSLEGLAGDYEQYF

v_gene: TRBV20-1
j_gene: TRBJ1-1
abundance: once
len: 13
d_gene: .
CDR3nt: TGCAGTGCCAAACAGGACGATGCGACTGAAGCTTTCTTT
CDR3aa: CSAKQDDATEAFF

v_gene: TRBV12-3/TRBV12-4
j_gene: TRBJ1-1
abundance: .
len: 12
d_gene: .
CDR3nt: TGTGCCAACAGTGAGGAGTATTGGAGCGCTTTCTTT
CDR3aa: CANSEEYWSAFF

v_gene: TRBV25-1
j_gene: TRBJ1-2
abundance: .
len: 13
d_gene: .
CDR3nt: TGTGCCAGCATTCGTGTACAGTCCTATGGCTACACCTTC
CDR3aa: CASIRVQSYGYTF

v_gene: TRBV20-1
j_gene: TRBJ2-7
abundance: many
len: 16
d_gene: TRBD2
CDR3nt: TGCAGTGCCACGACTAGCGGGAGGGCGACTACCTACGAGCAGTACTTC
CDR3aa: CSATTSGRATTYEQYF

v_gene: TRBV2
j_gene: TRBJ1-1
abundance: .
len: 15
d_gene: .
CDR3nt: TGTGCCAGCTCACCACCGGGAGGACTGAACACTGAAGCTTTCTTT
CDR3aa: CASSPPGGLNTEAFF

v_gene: TRBV5-1
j_gene: TRBJ2-5
abundance: few
len: 16
d_gene: TRBD1
CDR3nt: TGCGCCAGCAGCTCCAAACCCGACAGGGCCCAAGAGACCCAGTACTTC
CDR3aa: CASSSKPDRAQETQYF

v_gene: TRBV20-1
j_gene: TRBJ2-2
abundance: .
len: 17
d_gene: TRBD2
CDR3nt: TGCAGTGCTAGAGGGCTAGCGGGGGGGTCAGGGTCCGGGGAGCTGTTTTTT
CDR3aa: CSARGLAGGSGSGELFF

v_gene: TRBV7-9
j_gene: TRBJ1-1
abundance: .
len: 14
d_gene: .
CDR3nt: TGTGCCAGCAGCCGACTAGCGACAGTTCCTCAAGCTTTCTTT
CDR3aa: CASSRLATVPQAFF

v_gene: TRBV10-3
j_gene: TRBJ1-5
abundance: many
len: 15
d_gene: .
CDR3nt: TGTGCCATCAGTTATGGGGCAGGGGGCAATCAGCCCCAGCATTTT
CDR3aa: CAISYGAGGNQPQHF

v_gene: TRBV12-3/TRBV12-4
j_gene: TRBJ1-1
abundance: many
len: 14
d_gene: .
CDR3nt: TGTGCCAGCAGTTTTCAGGGTCGAAACACTGAAGCTTTCTTT
CDR3aa: CASSFQGRNTEAFF

v_gene: TRBV7-2
j_gene: TRBJ2-5
abundance: .
len: 17
d_gene: TRBD2
CDR3nt: TGTGCCAGCAGCCCAACCGGACTAGCGGGAGGGAGAGAGACCCAGTACTTC
CDR3aa: CASSPTGLAGGRETQYF

v_gene: TRBV7-9
j_gene: TRBJ2-7
abundance: many
len: 14
d_gene: .
CDR3nt: TGTGCCAGCAGCTTCGACAGAGCGAACTACGAGCAGTACTTC
CDR3aa: CASSFDRANYEQYF

v_gene: TRBV7-6
j_gene: TRBJ1-5
abundance: many
len: 13
d_gene: .
CDR3nt: TGTGCCAGCAGCTTAGCGCCGCGGCAGCCCCAGCATTTT
CDR3aa: CASSLAPRQPQHF

v_gene: TRBV10-2
j_gene: TRBJ1-1
abundance: once
len: 15
d_gene: TRBD1
CDR3nt: TGCGCCAGCAGTGGGACAGGGGCGTTTCCGACTGAAGCTTTCTTT
CDR3aa: CASSGTGAFPTEAFF

v_gene: TRBV7-3
j_gene: TRBJ1-5
abundance: .
len: 14
d_gene: .
CDR3nt: TGTGCCAGCAGCTTAGCCGGACAGAATCAGCCCCAGCATTTT
CDR3aa: CASSLAGQNQPQHF

v_gene: TRBV7-2
j_gene: TRBJ2-2
abundance: .
len: 16
d_gene: .
CDR3nt: TGTGCCAGCAGCCCCGATCCCAGCGCAGGCGCCGGGGAGCTGTTTTTT
CDR3aa: CASSPDPSAGAGELFF

v_gene: TRBV29-1
j_gene: TRBJ1-1
abundance: .
len: 13
d_gene: .
CDR3nt: TGCAGCTCACCACCTTTGGATTACACTGAAGCTTTCTTT
CDR3aa: CSSPPLDYTEAFF

v_gene: TRBV6-1
j_gene: TRBJ1-1
abundance: many
len: 14
d_gene: .
CDR3nt: TGTGCCAGCAGTCCGAGGGGGGTGAACACTGAAGCTTTCTTT
CDR3aa: CASSPRGVNTEAFF

v_gene: TRBV5-8
j_gene: TRBJ2-5
abundance: many
len: 14
d_gene: TRBD1
CDR3nt: TGTGCCAGCAGCTCCAGGACAGGGAGCGAGACCCAGTACTTC
CDR3aa: CASSSRTGSETQYF

v_gene: TRBV7-9
j_gene: TRBJ2-1
abundance: .
len: 14
d_gene: .
CDR3nt: TGTGCCAGCAGCTTAGGGCGGGGCGGGGATGAGCAGTTCTTC
CDR3aa: CASSLGRGGDEQFF

v_gene: TRBV10-3
j_gene: TRBJ1-6
abundance: .
len: 17
d_gene: TRBD1
CDR3nt: TGTGCCATCAGAGAAGGGGGCTCCAGCTCCTATAATTCACCCCTCCACTTT
CDR3aa: CAIREGGSSSYNSPLHF

v_gene: TRBV29-1
j_gene: TRBJ1-2
abundance: .
len: 13
d_gene: TRBD1
CDR3nt: TGCAGCGTTTCCCCGGGACAGGGTTATGGCTACACCTTC
CDR3aa: CSVSPGQGYGYTF

v_gene: TRBV6-5
j_gene: TRBJ2-7
abundance: .
len: 14
d_gene: TRBD1
CDR3nt: TGTGCCAGCAAAGACCCGGGACAGGCCTACGAGCAGTACTTC
CDR3aa: CASKDPGQAYEQYF

v_gene: TRBV7-6
j_gene: TRBJ1-5
abundance: many
len: 17
d_gene: TRBD1
CDR3nt: TGTGCCAGCAGCCCATCGGTCGGACAGGGGAGCAATCAGCCCCAGCATTTT
CDR3aa: CASSPSVGQGSNQPQHF

v_gene: TRBV7-3
j_gene: TRBJ2-3
abundance: .
len: 13
d_gene: .
CDR3nt: TGTGCCAGCAGCCCATCTTACACAGATACGCAGTATTTT
CDR3aa: CASSPSYTDTQYF